What follows are 17 T cell receptor beta chains derived from one specimen sequenced in a study of blood T cells in healthy people across ages. The authors ran a second PCR of about 7 to 11 cycles using a sample-barcoded 5' primer and a J-beta primer mix. A single record per CDR3 protein comes from TCRdb applying MiXCR to the 5' RACE reads. The sample has 1.2 million to 1.5 million distinct CDR3 sequences, 40% to 50% seen once. Sequencing input: blood. The receptors originated from a young woman in good health.

The J gene is TRBJ2-3, the V gene TRBV6-1, with a tentative D call TRBD1 (6 bases). Trimming took 5 bases from V and 0 from J, leaving 15 bases between them. The germline gives CDR1 MNHNS, CDR2 SASEGT. The CDR3 has 16 residues. CDR3 sequence: CASSKETGRSTDTQYF. DNA of the CDR3: TGTGCCAGCAGTAAAGAAACAGGGCGAAGCACAGATACGCAGTATTTT.

Regarding this clonotype: The junction and the germline gene differ at one end; a read error may be behind it. The chain recombines TRBV12-3 or TRBV12-4 with TRBJ2-1; 8 bases agree with TRBD2. The CDR3 has 18 amino acids. CDR3 DNA: TGTGCCAGCAGTTTTCGGCCAGCGGGGGCCCTCGGGCACAATGATCAGTTCTTC. It yields the protein CASSFRPAGALGHNDQFF.

The CDR3 protein is CASSPVLNTGELFF. DNA of the CDR3: TGTGCCAGCAGTCCCGTTTTGAACACCGGGGAGCTGTTTTTT. The J gene is TRBJ2-2, the V gene TRBV12-3 or TRBV12-4; D gene ambiguous. V was pared by 5 bases and J by 1 base, with 8 bases between. This CDR3 contains 14 residues.

This chain uses TRBV7-9 with TRBJ2-3, with D possibly TRBD2 on 5 matching bases. The V gene's germline CDR1 is SEHNR and CDR2 FQNEAQ (reference sequence). CDR3 length: 14 residues. Deletions cut 6 bases from V and 3 bases from J, with 13 bases between. The CDR3, as DNA: TGTGCCAGCAGGCAACGAGCGGAAACAGATACGCAGTATTTT. It encodes CASRQRAETDTQYF.

The chain has TRBV27 and TRBJ1-6; 8 nucleotides align to TRBD1. V shed 6 bases and J 7 bases; nucleotides not matched to a gene: 11. The length of the CDR3 is 16 residues. Germline CDR1 and CDR2: MNHEY and SMNVEV (reference sequence). The CDR3 is CASRTTGGKENSPLHF. The CDR3 DNA follows: TGTGCCAGCAGAACCACAGGGGGGAAGGAAAATTCACCCCTCCACTTT.

The chain has TRBV20-1 and TRBJ1-2; D remains ambiguous. Germline V gene sequence: CDR1 DFQATT, CDR2 SNEGSKA (reference sequence). V shed 1 base and J shed 8 bases, with 8 bases lying between them. The CDR3 has 11 residues. CDR3 protein: CSARVDGGYTF. In DNA form, the CDR3 reads TGCAGTGCTAGAGTCGACGGAGGCTACACCTTC.

This clonotype was recorded a few times. CDR3 amino acids: CASSLRAGTNLNEQFF. The CDR3 nucleotides are TGTGCCAGCAGTCTACGAGCCGGGACTAACCTCAATGAGCAGTTCTTC. This sequence joins TRBV6-5 and TRBJ2-1, with TRBD2 matching 7 bases. Germline V CDR1 and CDR2: MNHEY, SVGAGI. V shed 5 bases and J 6 bases; nucleotides not matched to a gene: 13. CDR3 size: 16 residues.

The J gene is TRBJ2-2, the V gene TRBV7-6; tentative D call: TRBD1 (6 bases). The ends were cut back, 2 bases at V and 0 bases at J, with 10 bases in the middle. In germline, CDR1 is SGHVS, CDR2 FNYEAQ. The CDR3 runs 16 residues. CDR3 sequence: CASSLSDRPNTGELFF. CDR3 nucleotides: TGTGCCAGCAGCTTATCTGACAGGCCGAACACCGGGGAGCTGTTTTTT. The full variable domain, its missing parts supplied by reference TRBV7-6 and TRBJ2-2, is GAGVSQSPRYKVTKRGQDVALRCDPISGHVSLYWYRQALGQGPEFLTYFNYEAQQDKSGLPNDRFSAERPEGSISTLTIQRTEQRDSAMYRCASSLSDRPNTGELFFGEGSRLTVL.

In its sample, this clonotype was seen a few times. Here the CDR3 DNA reads TGTGCCTCAACGGGCGAAACCCGTAATCAGCCCCAGCATTTT. The encoded protein is CASTGETRNQPQHF. The chain carries TRBV6-6 and TRBJ1-5; no definite D call. The CDR3 is made up of 14 amino acids. Trimming left V 11 bases short and J 4 bases short, with 18 bases between. CDR1 is MNHNY and CDR2 is SVGAGI in the germline V gene (reference sequence).

The CDR3: CASSEQGGGQYF. In DNA, the CDR3 is TGTGCCAGCAGTGAACAGGGTGGTGGGCAGTACTTC. The V gene is TRBV6-1, the J gene TRBJ2-5; D is possibly TRBD1 (5 bases). V was trimmed by 2 bases and J by 11 bases, leaving 12 bases between them. The CDR3 consists of 12 residues. CDR1 and CDR2 (germline): MNHNS, SASEGT.

DNA for the CDR3: TGCGCCAGCAGCTTGGACAGGGAATTCTATGGCTACACCTTC. This codes for CASSLDREFYGYTF. The rearrangement uses TRBV5-1 and TRBJ1-2, with D possibly TRBD1 on 6 matching bases. CDR3 length: 14 amino acids. V was trimmed by 0 bases and J by 4 bases, leaving 10 bases between them. Germline-derived CDR1 and CDR2 are SGHRS and YFSETQ.

V and J are TRBV13 and TRBJ1-5; TRBD1 aligns across 9 bases. Germline CDR1 reads PRHDT; CDR2 reads FYEKMQ (reference sequence). CDR3 length: 15 residues. V lost 1 base to trimming and J lost 7 bases; unmatched junction nucleotides: 5. The CDR3 sequence: CASSLASDRGQPQHF. CDR3 coding DNA: TGTGCCAGCAGCTTAGCGTCGGACAGGGGCCAGCCCCAGCATTTT. Together with reference TRBV13 and TRBJ1-5, the CDR3 gives the full variable domain: AAGVIQSPRHLIKEKRETATLKCYPIPRHDTVYWYQQGPGQDPQFLISFYEKMQSDKGSIPDRFSAQQFSDYHSELNMSSLELGDSALYFCASSLASDRGQPQHFGDGTRLSIL.

This clonotype was seen a handful of times. V is TRBV3-1 and J is TRBJ1-2; tentative D call: TRBD1 (5 bases). Germline CDR1 reads LGHDT; CDR2 reads YNNKEL (reference sequence). CDR3 length: 13 amino acids. Trimming pared 4 bases from V and 8 bases from J, leaving 14 bases between. Here the CDR3 reads CASSPLDIRGYTF. CDR3 nucleotide sequence: TGTGCCAGCAGCCCCTTGGACATTCGGGGCTACACCTTC.

This clonotype appeared a few times. The chain combines TRBV20-1 with TRBJ2-7; TRBD2 matches 8 bases. Germline V gives CDR1 DFQATT, CDR2 SNEGSKA (reference sequence). The CDR3 covers 12 residues. V was pared by 8 bases and J by 2 bases, with 5 bases of the junction left unmatched. The CDR3 DNA reads as TGCAGTCTTAGCGGGGTAACCTACGAGCAGTACTTC. Translating it yields CSLSGVTYEQYF.

The chain couples TRBV9 to TRBJ2-3; no reliable D call. Germline V gene data show CDR1 as SGDLS and CDR2 as YYNGEE. Trimming stripped 3 bases from V and 5 bases from J, with 4 bases between. This CDR3 is 11 amino acids long. The CDR3, as DNA: TGTGCCAGCAGCGAGGAAGATACGCAGTATTTT. Its translation: CASSEEDTQYF.

This clonotype was found once. A much more abundant neighbour one base away suggests this may be a read error. The rearrangement joins TRBV4-2 to TRBJ2-4; 10 positions match TRBD2. Trimming cost V 4 bases and J 15 bases; bases outside gene matches: 15. The CDR3 sequence is 15 residues long. The germline CDR1 and CDR2 sequences are LGHNA and YNFKEQ. CDR3 residues: CASSPDRTSGETRYF. The CDR3 DNA sequence: TGTGCCAGCAGCCCCGATCGGACTAGCGGAGAGACCCGGTACTTC.

This clonotype was counted between two and nine times. This chain joins TRBV29-1 and TRBJ2-5; TRBD1 might be the D (6 bases). With 6 bases removed from V and 5 bases from J, the gap between germline ends came to 13 bases. This CDR3 comprises 12 residues. The germline gives CDR1 SQVTM, CDR2 ANQGSEA. The CDR3 loop is CSVLQGGETQYF. DNA of the CDR3: TGCAGCGTCCTACAGGGTGGGGAGACCCAGTACTTC.